Below are 21 T cell receptor beta chains sequenced from a single sample in a study of blood T cell repertoires in COVID-19. Libraries were prepared by immunoSEQ multiplex PCR; TCRdb keeps only in-frame clonotypes and omits some of them. The data show some 250,000 clones, with 70% to 90% seen just once and 6.2% held by the top ten. Specimen: peripheral blood. All receptors derive from a man aged 60 to 69 with acute or convalescent COVID-19.

This clone was recorded only once. The rearrangement uses TRBV5-4 and TRBJ2-3; D remains unclear. From germline, CDR1 is SGHNT and CDR2 YYREEE (reference sequence). The germline V and J ends were trimmed by 0 bases and 7 bases, with 9 bases remaining between them. This CDR3 is 13 amino acids long. For the CDR3, the DNA is TGTGCCAGCAGCTTGGCCAACGGTCATACGCAGTATTTT. The encoded protein is CASSLANGHTQYF. Looking up the rest from reference TRBV5-4 and TRBJ2-3 gives the full variable domain: ETGVTQSPTHLIKTRGQQVTLRCSSQSGHNTVSWYQQALGQGPQFIFQYYREEENGRGNFPPRFSGLQFPNYSSELNVNALELDDSALYLCASSLANGHTQYFGPGTRLTVL.

The V gene is TRBV7-2, the J gene TRBJ1-6; D is unclear. The germline V and J ends were trimmed by 5 bases and 9 bases, with 11 bases remaining between them. CDR1 and CDR2 (germline): SGHTA, FQGNSA. The CDR3 is made up of 13 amino acids. This CDR3 reads CASSTKRGSPLHF. Written as DNA, the CDR3 is TGTGCCAGCAGCACAAAACGGGGTTCACCCCTCCACTTT.

The V and J genes are TRBV21-1 and TRBJ2-2; TRBD2 is the table's D call and was not checked against the DNA. TRBV21-1 is given as a pseudogene. The CDR3 spans 19 residues. CDR3 sequence: CASSKGTSGTDDCTGELFF. The CDR3 nucleotides are TGTGCCAGCAGCAAAGGGACTAGCGGGACCGACGATTGCACCGGGGAGCTGTTTTTT.

A few counts support this clone. J is TRBJ1-4 and V is TRBV4-2, with D tentatively TRBD1 (5 bases). CDR1 and CDR2 from the germline V gene are LGHNA and YNFKEQ. Trimming left V 0 bases short and J 8 bases short, with 10 bases between. The CDR3 spans 14 residues. CDR3 in DNA: TGTGCCAGCAGCCAAGATCAGGGCGAAGAAAAACTGTTTTTT. Its translation: CASSQDQGEEKLFF.

This chain connects TRBV7-3 to TRBJ2-1; TRBD2 matches at 9 bases. The CDR3 consists of 14 residues. The trim removed 5 bases at V and 4 bases at J, leaving 3 bases unmatched. Germline V CDR1 and CDR2: SGHTA, FQGTGA. The CDR3 sequence is CASSPGLAYNEQFF. Written as DNA, the CDR3 is TGTGCCAGCAGCCCTGGACTAGCGTACAATGAGCAGTTCTTC.

Comment on this clone: Mismatch with germline at one junction end may stem from a read error. This chain joins TRBV7-7 and TRBJ1-2; 8 bases are shared with TRBD1. The CDR3 totals 15 residues. Germline lookup yields CDR1 SSHAT and CDR2 FNYEAQ (reference sequence). The CDR3 region is CASSTPQGAVYGYTF. Written as DNA, the CDR3 is TGTGCTAGCAGCACACCGCAGGGGGCTGTCTATGGCTACACCTTC.

This clone was seen only a few times. The gene calls are TRBV7-6 and TRBJ2-2; D gene ambiguous. Trimming shortened V by 4 bases and J by 4 bases, and 4 bases separated the two germline ends. Germline CDR1 reads SGHVS; CDR2 reads FNYEAQ. CDR3 length equals 12 residues. The DNA of the CDR3 is TGTGCCAGCAGCTCAGGCACCGGGGAGCTGTTTTTT. Encoded protein: CASSSGTGELFF.

V and J are TRBV9 and TRBJ2-7; 8 bases are a match to TRBD1. The germline V gene encodes CDR1 SGDLS and CDR2 YYNGEE. After removal of 4 bases from V and 4 bases from J, the junction contained 10 bases not matched to a gene. CDR3 length: 15 residues. The DNA of the CDR3 is TGTGCCAGCAGCCCCAAGGCAGGGGGCGAGTACGAGCAGTACTTC. Translated, it gives CASSPKAGGEYEQYF.

This rearrangement joins TRBV5-1 to TRBJ2-3; 7 bases agree with TRBD1. Germline CDR1 is SGHRS and CDR2 is YFSETQ. Unmatched junction bases numbered 9, after V lost 3 bases and J lost 8 bases. This CDR3 is 14 amino acids long. CDR3 protein: CASSSDRATGTQYF. The CDR3 bases are TGCGCCAGCAGCTCCGACAGGGCGACCGGTACGCAGTATTTT.

The V and J genes are TRBV6-2 or TRBV6-3 and TRBJ1-5; D remains unclear. Trimming shortened V by 6 bases and J by 9 bases, and 15 bases separated the two germline ends. This CDR3 has 13 amino acids. CDR1 MNHEY and CDR2 SVGEGT come from the germline V gene. The CDR3 here is CASSQGGSGPQHF. The CDR3 DNA follows: TGTGCCAGCAGCCAAGGAGGGTCTGGGCCCCAGCATTTT.

This chain connects TRBV6-1 to TRBJ1-3, with a tentative D call TRBD1 (6 bases). The germline V and J ends were trimmed by 2 bases and 3 bases, with 14 bases remaining between them. The CDR3 has 16 amino acids. Germline CDR1 is MNHNS and CDR2 is SASEGT. CDR3 sequence: CASSELSTGIGNTIYF. The CDR3 nucleotides are TGTGCCAGCAGTGAACTCAGTACAGGGATTGGAAACACCATATATTTT.

J is TRBJ1-6 and V is TRBV24-1; D gene unclear. V shed 3 bases and J shed 11 bases, with 7 bases lying between them. The length of the CDR3 is 12 residues. Germline-derived CDR1 and CDR2 are KGHDR and SFDVKD. CDR3: CATSDPGTPLHF. The CDR3 DNA is TGTGCCACCAGTGATCCCGGGACACCCCTCCACTTT.

The chain recombines TRBV29-1 with TRBJ2-3; tentative D call: TRBD2 (5 bases). This CDR3 region has 15 residues. V gave up 3 bases and J gave up 1 base, with 14 bases separating them. Germline assignment: CDR1 SQVTM and CDR2 ANQGSEA. The CDR3 nucleotides are TGCAGCGTTGACCTCCCGGGATTTGGCACAGATACGCAGTATTTT. Protein: CSVDLPGFGTDTQYF.

Only a few counts were recorded for this clone. This sequence joins TRBV5-4 and TRBJ1-1, with D tentatively TRBD1 (5 bases). V dropped 2 bases and J dropped 4 bases, with 15 bases sitting between them. The CDR3 runs 15 residues. CDR1 is SGHNT, CDR2 YYREEE, per germline (reference sequence). CDR3 coding DNA: TGTGCCAGCAGCTTCGCGCGGAGGGGATCCACTGAAGCTTTCTTT. It encodes CASSFARRGSTEAFF.

The chain links TRBV28 to TRBJ1-3, with TRBD1 as a possible D gene (5 bases). Germline CDR1 reads MDHEN; CDR2 reads SYDVKM. Trimming removed 3 bases at V and 2 bases at J, with 20 bases between. This CDR3 has 18 residues. The CDR3 coding sequence is TGTGCCAGCAGTTTTTTCGGGGTCGGGGGTACCGCTGGAAACACCATATATTTT. As protein: CASSFFGVGGTAGNTIYF.

The chain joins TRBV20-1 to TRBJ1-5; 11 bases map to TRBD1. Per the germline V gene, CDR1 is DFQATT and CDR2 is SNEGSKA (reference sequence). This CDR3 is 17 amino acids long. V lost 3 bases, J lost 3 bases, and 10 bases stayed unmatched. In DNA, the CDR3 is TGCAGTGCTAGTCTGAGCCGGGACAGGGGGATCAATCAGCCCCAGCATTTT. It yields the protein CSASLSRDRGINQPQHF.

This clone appeared once. The chain employs TRBV6-1 and TRBJ1-2; 7 bases are shared with TRBD1. Germline V gene lookup returns CDR1 MNHNS and CDR2 SASEGT. The CDR3 totals 16 residues. Unmatched junction bases numbered 11, after V lost 3 bases and J lost 4 bases. CDR3 sequence reads: CASSDAGQVVVYGYTF. CDR3 DNA sequence: TGTGCCAGCAGTGACGCCGGACAGGTTGTTGTCTATGGCTACACCTTC.

About this clone itself: The same CDR3 can be traced to other DNA sequences in this sample. The chain carries TRBV5-1 and TRBJ2-1; 7 bases line up with TRBD1. Germline CDR1 reads SGHRS; CDR2 reads YFSETQ. The CDR3 runs 15 residues. V shed 4 bases, J shed 0 bases, and the junction held 4 bases outside the gene matches. CDR3: CASSLGGSSYNEQFF. CDR3 coding DNA: TGCGCCAGCAGCCTAGGGGGCAGCTCCTACAATGAGCAGTTCTTC.

V is TRBV6-5 and J is TRBJ2-5, with 7 positions matching TRBD1. The CDR3 contains 14 residues. V was clipped by 7 bases and J by 0 bases; unmatched bases: 5. The V gene's germline CDR1 is MNHEY and CDR2 SVGAGI. In nucleotides, the CDR3 is TGTGCCAGCACCGTCGGGACAGACCAAGAGACCCAGTACTTC. Its translation is CASTVGTDQETQYF.

The chain recombines TRBV20-1 with TRBJ2-5, with a tentative D call TRBD1 (5 bases). CDR1 is DFQATT and CDR2 is SNEGSKA in the germline V gene (reference sequence). The CDR3 has 11 amino acids. V was trimmed by 5 bases and J by 6 bases, leaving 10 bases between them. The CDR3 sequence is CSAPDKQTQYF. Here the CDR3 DNA reads TGCAGTGCTCCGGACAAACAGACCCAGTACTTC.

V is TRBV19 and J is TRBJ2-2, with 8 bases aligning to TRBD2. Germline CDR1 reads LNHDA; CDR2 reads SQIVND (reference sequence). CDR3 size: 15 residues. Trimming cost V 6 bases and J 3 bases; bases outside gene matches: 6. The CDR3 sequence is CASSGRARYTGELFF. CDR3 coding DNA: TGTGCCAGTAGCGGGAGGGCCAGGTACACCGGGGAGCTGTTTTTT. Drawing the rest from reference TRBV19 and TRBJ2-2, the complete variable domain is DGGITQSPKYLFRKEGQNVTLSCEQNLNHDAMYWYRQDPGQGLRLIYYSQIVNDFQKGDIAEGYSVSREKKESFPLTVTSAQKNPTAFYLCASSGRARYTGELFFGEGSRLTVL.